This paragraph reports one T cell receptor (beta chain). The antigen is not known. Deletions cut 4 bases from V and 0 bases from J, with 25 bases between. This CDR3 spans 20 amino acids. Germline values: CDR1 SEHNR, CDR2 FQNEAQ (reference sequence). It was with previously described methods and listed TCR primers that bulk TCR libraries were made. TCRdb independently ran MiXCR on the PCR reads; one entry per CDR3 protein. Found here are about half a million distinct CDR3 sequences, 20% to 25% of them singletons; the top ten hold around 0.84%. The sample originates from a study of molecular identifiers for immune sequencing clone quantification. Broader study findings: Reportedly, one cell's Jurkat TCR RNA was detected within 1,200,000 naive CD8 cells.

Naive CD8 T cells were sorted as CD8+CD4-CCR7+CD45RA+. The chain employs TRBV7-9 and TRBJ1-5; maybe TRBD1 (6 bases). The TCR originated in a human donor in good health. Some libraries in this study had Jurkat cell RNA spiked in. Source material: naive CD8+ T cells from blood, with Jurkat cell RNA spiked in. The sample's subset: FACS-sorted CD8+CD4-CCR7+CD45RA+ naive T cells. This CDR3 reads CASSSSAGDNSFYSNQPQHF. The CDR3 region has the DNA TGTGCCAGCAGCTCTAGCGCAGGGGATAACTCTTTTTATAGCAATCAGCCCCAGCATTTT.